This TCR beta chain was recorded in a study of blood T cell repertoires in COVID-19. The wider study: Both acute and convalescent COVID-19 samples were obtained from the United States, Italy and Spain. In each case, the material was cDNA or gDNA derived from T cells, B-cell-depleted T cells, or PBMCs.

Sequencing used immunoSEQ multiplex PCR; TCRdb keeps in-frame clones, though not all of them. The repertoire holds approximately 85,000 clones, roughly 90% seen once, with around 4% in the top ten. Per germline, CDR1 LNHDA and CDR2 SQIVND (reference sequence). The CDR3 extends over 12 amino acids. The V gene lost 7 bases and the J gene lost 7 bases, with 8 bases spanning the gap. Sequences were obtained from peripheral blood. The chain uses TRBV19 and TRBJ1-6; the D gene is possibly TRBD1 (5 bases). The clonotype comes from a woman of 80 years or more with active or convalescent COVID-19. The CDR3 sequence is CASKDNNSPLHF. The CDR3, as DNA: TGTGCCAGTAAGGACAACAATTCACCCCTCCACTTT. Full variable domain (remainder filled in from reference TRBV19 and TRBJ1-6): DGGITQSPKYLFRKEGQNVTLSCEQNLNHDAMYWYRQDPGQGLRLIYYSQIVNDFQKGDIAEGYSVSREKKESFPLTVTSAQKNPTAFYLCASKDNNSPLHFGNGTRLTVT.